This TCR beta chain is from a study of STAT5B mutations in CD4+ large granular lymphocyte leukemia. Study results and limitations: Patient CD4-sorted repertoires looked more clonal than healthy CD4+ repertoires, even without putative leukemic clones.

Trimming stripped 0 bases from V and 6 bases from J, with 9 bases between. The CDR3 is made up of 15 amino acids. The germline V gene has CDR1 SGHTA and CDR2 FQGNSA. With regard to this clone: Its cognate antigen is unknown.

The data were produced by immunoSEQ multiplex PCR, yet TCRdb's version contains in-frame clones alone and is incomplete. Of 20,000 to 25,000 clones listed, around 80% are singletons. This receptor was obtained from a human donor in good health. The chain joins TRBV7-2 to TRBJ1-6; no clear D gene. The material sequenced was CD4+ T cells from blood buffy coats. For the CDR3, the DNA is TGTGCCAGCAGCTTAGCAGTCGGGGTTAATTCACCCCTCCACTTT. It codes for CASSLAVGVNSPLHF.